The entry that follows covers one T cell receptor beta chain sequence. The sample belongs to a study of control samples from healthy donors and cancer patients. Assay used: immunoSEQ multiplex PCR; TCRdb lists only in-frame clones, some missing. The sample consists of 95,000 to 150,000 clones, more than 80% of them appearing once. This TCR came from a man in his forties or fifties in good health. The sample was blood.

Written as DNA, the CDR3 is TGTGCCAGCAGTGAAGTGGGGGCAGCCGAGGGGAAGCAGTACTTC. This gives the protein CASSEVGAAEGKQYF. The chain couples TRBV6-1 to TRBJ2-7, with D possibly TRBD1 on 6 matching bases. The CDR3 has 15 residues. V was trimmed by 1 base and J by 8 bases, leaving 18 bases between them. Germline loops: CDR1 MNHNS, CDR2 SASEGT.